This T cell receptor (beta chain) appears in the sequencing data of a study of blood T cell repertoires in COVID-19 (TCRdb year 2020). Concerning the study at large: Collaborator samples came from the United States, Italy and Spain and covered acute and convalescent phases of COVID-19. Where available, HLA class I and class II types were taken from metadata supplied by the sample provider and were not determined by assay-based typing. The repertoires were made available in a free public database intended to serve as a resource for research on the immune response to SARS-CoV-2. The sample metadata nearly always contained a de-identified subject ID, COVID-19 status, age in years and sex. The material from the prospective study consisted of cDNA or gDNA derived from T cells, B-cell-depleted T cells, or PBMCs. Samples were obtained from the ongoing ImmuneRACE study (first 160 participants) and from roughly 1,300 subjects provided by 6 global collaborators. Subjects who had been exposed to COVID-19, were actively infected with it, or had recovered from it provided the deeply sampled blood TCRbeta repertoires that made up the dataset. General findings and caveats noted by the study authors: The amount of clinical and demographic metadata varied by source and participant and was provided uncurated.

V loses 4 bases, J loses 1 base, and the germline ends lie 14 bases apart. Including cysteine and phenylalanine, the CDR3 has 16 amino acids. CDR3 DNA is the only sequence kept; it has 48 bases, read in frame from the first base. The germline V gene sets CDR1 to SGHRS and CDR2 to YFSETQ. Each collaborating institution followed its own protocols to collect whole blood in K2EDTA tubes. Collaborator samples were shipped for TCRbeta analysis as frozen whole blood, isolated PBMCs, or DNA extracted from either sample type. The immunoSEQ Assay, a bias-controlled multiplex PCR, was used to amplify TCRbeta CDR3 regions from genomic DNA. The authors' analysis ran thus. Nucleated cell counts per sample were estimated from amplification of reference gene primers within the assay. Sequence reads were collapsed and filtered to measure the absolute abundance of every unique TCRbeta CDR3 rearrangement. For each sample, productive Simpson clonality was calculated as the square root of Simpson's diversity index over productive rearrangements. TCRdb re-hosts the immuneACCESS table, in-frame sequences only. Its copies lack some clones; in the studies checked, an unresolved V gene accounts for under half of them, and the cause for the rest is not known. Clone size and V and J calls were adopted from that table, with D and trimming inferred from the DNA. The sample table lists over 200,000 clones, 84% of them with a count of one. The ten largest account for 15% to 20% of the sample.

Details on this clone: No antigen is known for it. Per-base quality was not reported, and no clone a single base away is much larger than it.

This chain is built from TRBV5-1 and TRBJ2-2, with TRBD2 perhaps the D gene, on 6 matching bases. The sequenced sample was peripheral blood. This TCR was recovered from a woman aged 80 or over with active or convalescent COVID-19. CDR3 loop: CASSPVGGGNTGELFF. The DNA is TGCGCCAGCAGCCCCGTCGGGGGAGGGAACACCGGGGAGCTGTTTTTT.